The entry below describes one T cell receptor (beta chain). Its antigen remains undetermined. No quality values exist for individual bases; no much larger clone is one base distant. This sample is drawn from a study of OX40 agonist ivuxolimab in advanced cancers. As for the study more broadly: Ivuxolimab was an agonistic, fully human IgG2 monoclonal antibody directed against OX40 (CD134), a costimulatory receptor. Intravenous ivuxolimab was administered to patients every 2 weeks at six dose levels: 0.01, 0.1, 0.3, 1.5, 3 and 10 mg/kg. Among the approximately 54 dose-escalation patients, around 19 had hepatocellular carcinoma, roughly 15 melanoma, 9 renal cell carcinoma and 9 head and neck cancer. In the dose-escalation cohort, 70% to 85% of patients were male, and the mean age was approximately 60 years, with a range of about 23 to 90. Prior anti-PD-1, anti-PD-L1 or anti-CTLA-4 therapy was permitted, and checkpoint inhibitors had been received by approximately 39% of dose-escalation patients. Partial responses occurred in three dose-escalation patients: two with cutaneous melanoma and one with hepatocellular carcinoma. Peripheral TCRbeta sequencing was intended to test whether TCR sequence diversity was altered and clonal T-cell expansion was caused by ivuxolimab. The paper covers the monotherapy dose-escalation part of the phase I ivuxolimab trial, which included N ≈ 52 patients.

Genomic DNA was isolated from the sorted cells so that the TCRbeta CDR3 region could be sequenced. The immunoSEQ Assay was used to sequence the TCRbeta CDR3 regions. TCRdb provides this immuneACCESS table in a form limited to in-frame rearrangements. Some clones are lacking; in checked studies, under half of them reflect an unresolved V gene, and why the rest are absent is not known. The sample table holds tens of thousands of clones, of which about 84% were seen once. Clones ranked in the top ten supply 25% of the sample. Taken from cysteine to phenylalanine, the CDR3 has 14 residues. This entry keeps only the CDR3 DNA: 42 bases, framed from base 1. Trimming accounts for 5 bases at V and 3 bases at J, while the number of junction bases matched to no gene is 6. CDR1 and CDR2 are read off the germline V gene as SGHTA and FQGTGA. What the work shows at the level of the full study, not this receptor alone: On average, CD8+ T cells showed more expanded clones than CD4+ T cells after ivuxolimab. Low levels of normalized T-cell clonal expansion were also seen in some nonresponding patients. Antigen specificity was not determined for the clonally expanded peripheral T cells. Clonal expansion of both CD4+ and CD8+ blood T cells was observed from baseline to week 6 at doses 0.1 to 3.0 mg/kg. In the 0.1-3.0 mg/kg groups, partial responders had among the lowest normalized peripheral clonal expansion, particularly in CD8+ T cells.

Patients with a history of autoimmune disease or receiving systemic immunosuppression were excluded from the trial. Peripheral blood for TCR sequencing was collected from all dose cohorts at baseline, on cycle 4 day 1, and on cycle 7 day 1. Samples came from an open-label, multicenter, first-in-human phase I dose-escalation trial of ivuxolimab. Adults with locally advanced or metastatic melanoma, renal cell carcinoma, hepatocellular carcinoma or head and neck squamous cell carcinoma were enrolled in the trial. Before TCR sequencing, CD4+ T cells and CD8+ T cells were sorted from peripheral blood as separate populations.

The material sequenced was CD4+ or CD8+ T cells sorted from blood, taken in a trial of the OX40 agonist ivuxolimab. The source is an adult with an advanced solid tumor such as melanoma, head and neck, liver or kidney cancer. This receptor chain uses TRBV7-3 and TRBJ1-1; TRBD1 matches 7 bases in the middle. The CDR3 is CASSPQGGYTEAFF. The sequenced DNA: TGTGCCAGCAGCCCCCAGGGGGGCTACACTGAAGCTTTCTTT.